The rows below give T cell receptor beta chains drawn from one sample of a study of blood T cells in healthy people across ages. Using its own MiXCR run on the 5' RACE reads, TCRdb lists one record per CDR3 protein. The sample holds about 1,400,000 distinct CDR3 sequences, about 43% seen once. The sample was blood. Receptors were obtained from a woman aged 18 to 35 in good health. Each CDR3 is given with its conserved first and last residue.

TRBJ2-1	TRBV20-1	CSAPGRADYNEQFF
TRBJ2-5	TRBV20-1	CSAPQIQETQYF
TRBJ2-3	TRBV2	CASSATRGSGDTQYF
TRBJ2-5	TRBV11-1	CASNLRGGLNNEQYF
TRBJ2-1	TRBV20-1	CSARALSLLGQFF
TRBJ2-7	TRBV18	CASSQDRGHSYEQYF
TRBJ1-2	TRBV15	CATSRGNPNEGFNYGYTF
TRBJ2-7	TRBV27	CASRKRLAGNTYGQYF
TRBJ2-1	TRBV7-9	CASSPGASGTHNEQFF
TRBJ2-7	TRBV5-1	CASSPGSVYEQYF
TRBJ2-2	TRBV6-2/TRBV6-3	CASTNPGRGTGELFF
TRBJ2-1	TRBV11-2	CASSAPGLANEQFF
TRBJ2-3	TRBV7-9	CASSFDRGSTDTQYF
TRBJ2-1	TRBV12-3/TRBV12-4	CASIHGYGDEQFF
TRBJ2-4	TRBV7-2	CASSVGGTNIQYF
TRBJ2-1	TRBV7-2	CASSSSQGPSGEQFF
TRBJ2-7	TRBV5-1	CASSSAGIHQSEQYF